These 19 T cell receptor beta chains were sequenced from one sample in a study of vaccination effects on CD4 cells after COVID-19. Assay used: immunoSEQ multiplex PCR; TCRdb lists only in-frame clones, some missing. The table has roughly 23,000 clones, 55% to 85% seen once. Expansion of antigen-specific CD4+ T cells with viral peptide pools was carried out by the ViraFEST assay before sequencing. CD4+ T cell isolation took place after about 11 days of culture. Each participant was administered two doses of either the BNT162b2 or the mRNA-1273 vaccine. Their specific antigens are unknown. The source material was CD4+ T cells from PBMCs cultured with HCoV-NL63 spike peptides, sampled after COVID-19 vaccination. The receptors here all came from a human donor who received a COVID-19 vaccine.

The J gene is TRBJ1-5, the V gene TRBV6-1; D remains ambiguous. V lost 3 bases to trimming and J lost 1 base, with 10 bases between them. CDR1 MNHNS and CDR2 SASEGT come from the germline V gene. The CDR3 covers 15 residues. CDR3 protein: CASSDQARSNQPQHF. The CDR3 nucleotides read TGTGCCAGCAGTGATCAAGCGCGGAGCAATCAGCCCCAGCATTTT.

This chain uses TRBV2 with TRBJ1-6; no firm D call. There are 15 residues in the CDR3. Germline loops: CDR1 SNHLY, CDR2 FYNNEI. V lost 6 bases and J lost 6, with 15 bases in between. CDR3 bases: TGTGCCAGCAGCCCCGGGAGTAGTAGTAATTCACCCCTCCACTTT. Translated: CASSPGSSSNSPLHF.

This chain joins TRBV9 and TRBJ1-1, with TRBD1 matching over 10 bases. CDR3 length equals 15 residues. CDR1 is SGDLS and CDR2 is YYNGEE in the germline V gene. Trimming took 4 bases from V and 4 from J; bases not matched to a gene: 7. The CDR3 DNA reads TGTGCCAGCAGCCCCGAGGGACAGGGGAGCACTGAAGCTTTCTTT. It encodes CASSPEGQGSTEAFF.

For the CDR3, the DNA is TGTGCCACCAGTGATTTTGGCAGGGGAGCAGATACGCAGTATTTT. Amino acids: CATSDFGRGADTQYF. The chain joins TRBV24-1 to TRBJ2-3; D is perhaps TRBD1 (6 bases). The CDR3 is 15 residues long. Germline V gives CDR1 KGHDR, CDR2 SFDVKD. Trimming took 1 base from V and 4 from J, leaving 11 bases between them.

The rearrangement links TRBV9 to TRBJ2-7, with 8 bases lining up with TRBD1. Germline V gene data show CDR1 as SGDLS and CDR2 as YYNGEE. Trimming removed 4 bases from V and 6 bases from J; junction bases left unmatched: 9. CDR3 length: 14 amino acids. The CDR3 coding sequence is TGTGCCAGCAGCCCTACGACAGGGGAAGGCGAGCAGTACTTC. As protein: CASSPTTGEGEQYF.

This rearrangement joins TRBV6-4 to TRBJ1-5; D uncertain. This CDR3 region has 13 residues. Germline V gene data show CDR1 as MRHNA and CDR2 as SNTAGT. CDR3 sequence reads: CARMDGINQPQHF. The CDR3, as DNA: TGTGCACGTATGGACGGGATCAATCAGCCCCAGCATTTT.

This clone appeared once. This chain joins TRBV5-4 and TRBJ2-5, with 10 bases aligning to TRBD2. Germline assignment: CDR1 SGHNT and CDR2 YYREEE (reference sequence). This CDR3 is 15 amino acids long. The V gene end was trimmed by 3 bases and the J gene end by 1 base; junction bases not matched to a gene: 3. The CDR3: CASSSRLAGQETQYF. The CDR3 coding sequence is TGTGCCAGCAGCTCCCGACTAGCGGGCCAAGAGACCCAGTACTTC.

The chain recombines TRBV30 with TRBJ2-5; no clear D gene. V lost 0 bases to trimming and J lost 4 bases, with 9 bases between them. This CDR3 comprises 13 residues. Germline values: CDR1 GTSNPN, CDR2 SVGIG (reference sequence). The CDR3 region has the DNA TGTGCCTGGAGTGTTTTAACGGGAGAGACCCAGTACTTC. Residues: CAWSVLTGETQYF.

This chain uses TRBV6-5 with TRBJ2-5; 10 nucleotides line up with TRBD1. The CDR3 is 15 residues long. The J segment lost 4 bases and the V segment lost 6 bases, leaving 8 bases of the junction unmatched. Germline V lookup: CDR1 MNHEY, CDR2 SVGAGI. The chain's CDR3 is CASSPGTGVSETQYF. As DNA, the CDR3 is TGTGCCAGCAGCCCCGGGACAGGGGTCTCAGAGACCCAGTACTTC.

V is TRBV6-1 and J is TRBJ2-4; 8 bases match TRBD2. V trimming: 2 bases; J trimming: 1 base; junction bases outside the gene matches: 10. There are 18 residues in the CDR3. Germline V lookup: CDR1 MNHNS, CDR2 SASEGT. The CDR3 DNA is TGTGCCAGCAGTGAATTTGGGACTAGGGTTTTTGCCAAAAACATTCAGTACTTC. It specifies CASSEFGTRVFAKNIQYF.

The chain links TRBV29-1 to TRBJ2-7; maybe TRBD2 (5 bases). The CDR3 is made up of 14 amino acids. Germline CDR1 SQVTM, CDR2 ANQGSEA. V lost 4 bases to trimming and J lost 1 base, with 14 bases between them. In nucleotides, the CDR3 is TGCAGCGTTGCTCATATGCGAGGGTCCTACGAGCAGTACTTC. The encoded protein is CSVAHMRGSYEQYF.

V is TRBV7-7 and J is TRBJ2-3; no clear D. In germline, CDR1 is SSHAT, CDR2 FNYEAQ (reference sequence). The V end was cut by 5 bases, the J end by 0 bases, with 6 bases between. CDR3 length: 13 amino acids. CDR3 coding DNA: TGTGCCAGCAGCCAGGACAGCACAGATACGCAGTATTTT. Protein: CASSQDSTDTQYF.

This clone is a singleton in its sample. The V and J genes are TRBV18 and TRBJ1-2, with a tentative D call TRBD1 (5 bases). The CDR3 totals 14 residues. In germline, CDR1 is KGHSH, CDR2 LQKENI. V was cut by 6 bases and J by 7 bases, with 18 bases left in between. CDR3 protein: CASSPDIEGPGYTF. The CDR3, as DNA: TGTGCCAGCTCGCCCGACATTGAGGGACCTGGCTACACCTTC.

The chain recombines TRBV6-1 with TRBJ2-5, with 7 bases identical to TRBD2. Trimming cost V 3 bases and J 5 bases; bases outside gene matches: 18. This CDR3 is 18 amino acids long. Per the germline V gene, CDR1 is MNHNS and CDR2 is SASEGT. The CDR3 coding sequence is TGTGCCAGCAGTGATACACCGGGACTACGAGGTCTTGGGGAGACCCAGTACTTC. Translation: CASSDTPGLRGLGETQYF.

This rearrangement joins TRBV3-1 (or the pseudogene TRBV3-2) to TRBJ1-1; D unresolved. The germline V gene encodes CDR1 LGHDT and CDR2 YNNKEL (reference sequence). The CDR3 is 14 residues long. The ends were cut back, 0 bases at V and 5 bases at J, with 10 bases in the middle. This chain's CDR3 is CASSQDVRGTEAFF. The CDR3 DNA reads TGTGCCAGCAGCCAAGACGTGCGGGGTACTGAAGCTTTCTTT.

There are a few counts of this clone. The chain links TRBV28 to TRBJ2-7; either TRBD1 or TRBD2 may supply D (5 bases each). Germline V gene data show CDR1 as MDHEN and CDR2 as SYDVKM. The CDR3 has 15 amino acids. Trimming pared 5 bases from V and 2 bases from J, leaving 16 bases between. The DNA of the CDR3 is TGTGCCAGCAGTGGGGGTTCGGGACCAGCCTACGAGCAGTACTTC. The encoded protein is CASSGGSGPAYEQYF. Full variable domain (missing parts from reference TRBV28 and TRBJ2-7): DVKVTQSSRYLVKRTGEKVFLECVQDMDHENMFWYRQDPGLGLRLIYFSYDVKMKEKGDIPEGYSVSREKKERFSLILESASTNQTSMYLCASSGGSGPAYEQYFGPGTRLTVT.

This rearrangement joins TRBV5-1 to TRBJ2-7, with TRBD1 as a possible D gene (6 bases). Trimming shortened V by 2 bases and J by 2 bases, and 14 bases separated the two germline ends. The CDR3 contains 15 residues. Germline CDR1 SGHRS, CDR2 YFSETQ. The CDR3 DNA reads as TGCGCCAGCAGCTTAGCAGGGGTATCGACCTACGAGCAGTACTTC. This sequence encodes CASSLAGVSTYEQYF.

For the CDR3, the DNA is TGTGCCAGCAGTGAAGTCTATGGAACTGAAGCTTTCTTT. It translates to CASSEVYGTEAFF. The V gene is TRBV6-1, the J gene TRBJ1-1; D call uncertain. In germline, CDR1 is MNHNS, CDR2 SASEGT. This CDR3 has 13 residues. V was pared by 1 base and J by 5 bases, with 8 bases between.

The chain has TRBV10-3 and TRBJ2-3, with D possibly called TRBD1 or TRBD2 (5 bases each). This CDR3 is built from 16 residues. Germline CDR1 reads ENHRY; CDR2 reads SYGVKD. With 7 bases removed from V and 6 bases from J, the gap between germline ends came to 23 bases. CDR3 sequence: CAITTGRGAIGDTQYF. The CDR3 coding sequence is TGTGCCATCACCACGGGAAGAGGGGCCATCGGGGATACGCAGTATTTT.